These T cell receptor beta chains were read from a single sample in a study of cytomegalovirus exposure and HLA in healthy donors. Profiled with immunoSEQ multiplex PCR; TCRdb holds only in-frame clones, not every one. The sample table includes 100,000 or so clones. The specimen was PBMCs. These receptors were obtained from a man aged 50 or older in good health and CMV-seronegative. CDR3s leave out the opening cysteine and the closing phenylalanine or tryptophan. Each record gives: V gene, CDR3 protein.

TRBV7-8	ASSWDRDVDTQY
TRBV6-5	ASRLAGPGELF
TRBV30	AWSVGTGSYGYT
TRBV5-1	ASSHGLVGDTQY
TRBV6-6	ASSYGQGRETQY
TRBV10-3	AFISRGQRLPNYGYT
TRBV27	ASSSTGYNSPLH
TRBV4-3	ASSQEQGRDTQY
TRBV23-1	ASSQQGFDGYT
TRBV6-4	ASSDSRVSYEQY
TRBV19	ASSARIGQQPYGYT
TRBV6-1	ASSRQGADYGYT
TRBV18	ASSRQGAYTGELF
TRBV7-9	ASSSSRDRGSREQY
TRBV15	ATSRLQGRNSPLH
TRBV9	ASSGGGHEQY
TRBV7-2	ASSPTPGQLYGYT
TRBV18	ASSLTEETQY
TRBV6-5	ASSYSIQDTEAF
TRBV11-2	ASSIEGQIQETQY
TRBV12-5	ASGFYPTGGSRLVRGYEQY
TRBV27	ATGSGANVLT
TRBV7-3	ASSLSPNEQF
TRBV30	AWTKSGAPGNEQF
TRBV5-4	ASSYRDRVISEQY
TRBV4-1	ASSQALTGTYEQY
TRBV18	ASSISYEQY
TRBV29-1	SVTDWGQGRTEAF
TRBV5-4	ASSLFGGEQY
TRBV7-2	ASSLMTSGFTDTQY
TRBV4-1	ASSQAPWEREGTGELF
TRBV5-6	ASELRGGGSNYGYT
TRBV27	ASSFLTGGYTGELF
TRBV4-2	ASSQDPSVYNEQF